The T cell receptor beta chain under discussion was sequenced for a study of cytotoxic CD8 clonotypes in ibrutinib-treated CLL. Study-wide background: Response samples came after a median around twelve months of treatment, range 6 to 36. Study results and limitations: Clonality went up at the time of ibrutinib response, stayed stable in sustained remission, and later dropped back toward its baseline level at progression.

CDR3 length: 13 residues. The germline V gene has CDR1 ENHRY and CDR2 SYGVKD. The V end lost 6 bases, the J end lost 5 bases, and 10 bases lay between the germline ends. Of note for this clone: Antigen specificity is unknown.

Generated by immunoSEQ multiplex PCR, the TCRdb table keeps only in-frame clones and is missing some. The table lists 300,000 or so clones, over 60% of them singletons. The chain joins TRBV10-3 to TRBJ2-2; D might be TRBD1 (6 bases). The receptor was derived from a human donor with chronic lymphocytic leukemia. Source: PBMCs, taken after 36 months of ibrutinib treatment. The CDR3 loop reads CAIRGADTGELFF. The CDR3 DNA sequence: TGTGCCATCAGGGGGGCCGATACCGGGGAGCTGTTTTTT.